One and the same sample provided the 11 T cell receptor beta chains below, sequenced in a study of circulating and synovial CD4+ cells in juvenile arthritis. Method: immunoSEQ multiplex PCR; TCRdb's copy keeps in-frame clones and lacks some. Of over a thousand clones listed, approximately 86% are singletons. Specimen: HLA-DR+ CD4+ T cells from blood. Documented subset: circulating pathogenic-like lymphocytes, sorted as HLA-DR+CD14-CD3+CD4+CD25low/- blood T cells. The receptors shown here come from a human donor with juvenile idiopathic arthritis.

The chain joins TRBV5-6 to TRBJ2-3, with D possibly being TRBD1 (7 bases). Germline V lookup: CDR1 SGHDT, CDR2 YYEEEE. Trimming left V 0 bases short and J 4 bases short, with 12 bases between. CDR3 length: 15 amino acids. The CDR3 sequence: CASSLGQGGSDTQYF. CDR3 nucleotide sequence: TGTGCCAGCAGCTTGGGTCAGGGGGGATCAGATACGCAGTATTTT.

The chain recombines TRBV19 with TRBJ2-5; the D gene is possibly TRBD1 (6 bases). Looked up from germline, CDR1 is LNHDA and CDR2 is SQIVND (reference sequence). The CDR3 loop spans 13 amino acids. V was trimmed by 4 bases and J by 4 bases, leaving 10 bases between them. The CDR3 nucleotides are TGTGCCAGTAGTACAGGGGCGATAGAGACCCAGTACTTC. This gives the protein CASSTGAIETQYF.

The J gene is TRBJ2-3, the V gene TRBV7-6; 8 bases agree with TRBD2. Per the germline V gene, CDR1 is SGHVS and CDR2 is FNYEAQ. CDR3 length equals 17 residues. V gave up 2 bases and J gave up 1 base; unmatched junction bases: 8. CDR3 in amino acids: CASSLRNGGAGTDTQYF. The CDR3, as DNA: TGTGCCAGCAGCTTAAGGAACGGGGGGGCTGGCACAGATACGCAGTATTTT. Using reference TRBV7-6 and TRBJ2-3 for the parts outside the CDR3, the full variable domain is GAGVSQSPRYKVTKRGQDVALRCDPISGHVSLYWYRQALGQGPEFLTYFNYEAQQDKSGLPNDRFSAERPEGSISTLTIQRTEQRDSAMYRCASSLRNGGAGTDTQYFGPGTRLTVL.

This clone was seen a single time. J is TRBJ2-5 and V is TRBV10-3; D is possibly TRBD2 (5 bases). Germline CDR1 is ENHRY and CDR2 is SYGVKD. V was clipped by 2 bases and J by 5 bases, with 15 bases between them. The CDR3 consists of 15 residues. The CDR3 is CAISEAGVGGETQYF. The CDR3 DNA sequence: TGTGCCATCAGTGAGGCCGGGGTGGGTGGGGAGACCCAGTACTTC.

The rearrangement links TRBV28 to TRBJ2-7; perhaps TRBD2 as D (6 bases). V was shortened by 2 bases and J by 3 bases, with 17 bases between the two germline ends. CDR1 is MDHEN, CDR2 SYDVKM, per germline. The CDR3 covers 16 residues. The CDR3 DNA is TGTGCCAGCAGTTTAAGGGGTGGGACTGGGATCTACGAGCAGTACTTC. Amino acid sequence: CASSLRGGTGIYEQYF.

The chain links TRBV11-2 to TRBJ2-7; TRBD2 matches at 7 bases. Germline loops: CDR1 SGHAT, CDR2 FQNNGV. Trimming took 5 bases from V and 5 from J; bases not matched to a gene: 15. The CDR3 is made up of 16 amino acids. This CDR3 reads CASSPLLGGGLHEQYF. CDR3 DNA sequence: TGTGCCAGCAGCCCTCTCCTAGGCGGGGGACTCCACGAGCAGTACTTC.

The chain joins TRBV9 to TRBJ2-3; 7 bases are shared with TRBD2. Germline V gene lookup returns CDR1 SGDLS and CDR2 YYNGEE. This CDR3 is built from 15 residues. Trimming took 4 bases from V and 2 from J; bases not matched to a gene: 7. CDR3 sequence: CASSKSGTYTDTQYF. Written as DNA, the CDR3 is TGTGCCAGCAGCAAAAGCGGGACCTACACAGATACGCAGTATTTT.

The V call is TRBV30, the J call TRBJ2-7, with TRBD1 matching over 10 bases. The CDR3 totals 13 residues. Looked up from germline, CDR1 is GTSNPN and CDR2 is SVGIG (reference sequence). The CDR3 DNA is TGTGGAGTGGTACGGGGACAGGGGAGGGAGCAGTACTTC. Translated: CGVVRGQGREQYF.

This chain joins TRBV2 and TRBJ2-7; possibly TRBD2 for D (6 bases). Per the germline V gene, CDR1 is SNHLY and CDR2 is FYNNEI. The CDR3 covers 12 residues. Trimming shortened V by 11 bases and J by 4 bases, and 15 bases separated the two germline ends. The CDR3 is CAAGLGGYEQYF. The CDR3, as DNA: TGTGCCGCAGGCCTGGGGGGTTACGAGCAGTACTTC.

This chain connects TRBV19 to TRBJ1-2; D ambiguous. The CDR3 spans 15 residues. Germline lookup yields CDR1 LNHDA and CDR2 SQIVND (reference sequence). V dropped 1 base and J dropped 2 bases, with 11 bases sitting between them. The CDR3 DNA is TGTGCCAGTAGTATAGGGGGAGCAGCAAACTATGGCTACACCTTC. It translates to CASSIGGAANYGYTF.

The CDR3 loop reads CASSVAGTPNEKLFF. The DNA of the CDR3 is TGTGCCAGCAGCGTGGCAGGGACTCCAAATGAAAAACTGTTTTTT. The chain combines TRBV9 with TRBJ1-4; D is perhaps TRBD1 (5 bases). V lost 2 bases, J lost 5 bases, and 13 bases lay in between. Per germline, CDR1 SGDLS and CDR2 YYNGEE. This CDR3 contains 15 residues.